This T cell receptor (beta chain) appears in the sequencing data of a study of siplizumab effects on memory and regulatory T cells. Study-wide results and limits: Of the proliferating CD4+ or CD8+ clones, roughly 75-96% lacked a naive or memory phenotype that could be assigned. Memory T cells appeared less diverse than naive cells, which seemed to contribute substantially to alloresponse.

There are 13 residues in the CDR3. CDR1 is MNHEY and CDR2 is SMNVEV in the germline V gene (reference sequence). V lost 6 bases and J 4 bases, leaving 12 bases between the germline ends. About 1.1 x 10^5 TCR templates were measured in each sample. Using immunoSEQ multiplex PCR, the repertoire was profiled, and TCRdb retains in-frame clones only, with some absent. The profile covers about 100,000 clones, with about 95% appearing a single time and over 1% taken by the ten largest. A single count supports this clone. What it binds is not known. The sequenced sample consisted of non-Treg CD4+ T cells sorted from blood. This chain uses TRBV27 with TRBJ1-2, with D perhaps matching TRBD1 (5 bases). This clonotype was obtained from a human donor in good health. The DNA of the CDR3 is TGTGCCAGCAGGCCTGCCGGGGGCTATGGCTACACCTTC. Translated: CASRPAGGYGYTF.